This T cell receptor (beta chain) was obtained from a study of beta chain features in type 1 diabetes. Study as a whole: Patient and healthy donor groups were alike in age, gender and cell yields. Study results and caveats: Sequencing of cDNA might inflate the share of cells that strongly express TCR.

In germline, CDR1 is SGHNT, CDR2 YYREEE (reference sequence). This CDR3 region has 15 residues. V dropped 4 bases and J dropped 1; count of bases not matched to a gene: 4. All of the isolated RNA was reverse transcribed, so expressed TCRB transcripts were sequenced. Assay: immunoSEQ multiplex PCR; the TCRdb copy retains only in-frame clones and omits some. The table records about 210,000 clones, approximately 10% of them present only once. Comment on this clone: Its antigen is not identified. A far larger clone is one base from this, pointing to a likely read error.

The V call is TRBV5-4, the J call TRBJ2-3, with 9 bases matching TRBD2. The TCR originated in a man between 18 and 35 years old in good health. Sequenced input: central memory CD4+ T cells from blood. The CDR3 sequence: CASSTRTSGTDTQYF. CDR3 nucleotides: TGTGCCAGCAGCACCCGGACTAGCGGCACAGATACGCAGTATTTT.